Below are 17 T cell receptor beta chains sequenced from a single sample in a study of blood T cell repertoires in COVID-19. The table came from immunoSEQ multiplex PCR; TCRdb's copy has only in-frame clones and leaves some out. The sample yields around 190,000 clones, 76% seen once. What was sequenced was PBMCs or T cells enriched from blood (not recorded which). The receptors here all came from a woman between 50 and 59 years old with acute COVID-19.

This clone was counted ten times or more. V is TRBV28 and J is TRBJ1-1, with 7 bases fitting TRBD1. Germline assignment: CDR1 MDHEN and CDR2 SYDVKM. The ends lost 6 bases at V and 7 bases at J; junction bases unmatched: 11. The CDR3 runs to 14 residues. The CDR3 loop is CASRKTGPRSEAFF. The CDR3 nucleotides are TGTGCCAGCAGGAAGACAGGGCCGAGGAGTGAAGCTTTCTTT.

V and J are TRBV6-4 and TRBJ2-3; maybe TRBD1 (6 bases). V was cut by 4 bases and J by 5 bases, with 10 bases left in between. Germline CDR1 MRHNA, CDR2 SNTAGT. This CDR3 has 13 residues. The CDR3 DNA sequence: TGTGCCAGCAGTGCGGACAGACAAGATACGCAGTATTTT. Translating gives CASSADRQDTQYF.

This clone has only a few counts. The rearrangement uses TRBV5-1 and TRBJ2-7; possible D gene TRBD1, 6 bases. Trimming took 3 bases from V and 7 from J, leaving 14 bases between them. Germline V gives CDR1 SGHRS, CDR2 YFSETQ. This CDR3 comprises 13 residues. Written as DNA, the CDR3 is TGCGCCAGCAGCTCCACAGGGCACGGGGAGCAGTACGTC. Residues: CASSSTGHGEQYV.

This rearrangement joins TRBV7-9 to TRBJ1-2; TRBD1 agrees at 8 bases. The V gene's germline CDR1 is SEHNR and CDR2 FQNEAQ (reference sequence). V dropped 8 bases and J dropped 4; count of bases not matched to a gene: 21. This CDR3 is 18 amino acids long. This CDR3 is CASQKGKGRTGQVYGYTF. DNA of the CDR3: TGTGCCAGCCAAAAGGGAAAAGGACGGACAGGGCAGGTCTATGGCTACACCTTC.

The chain uses TRBV6-5 and TRBJ2-7, with TRBD2 matching over 8 bases. The CDR3 spans 14 residues. Germline V gene lookup returns CDR1 MNHEY and CDR2 SVGAGI. Losses at the gene ends were 7 bases for V and 3 bases for J; bases not matched to a gene: 8. This CDR3 reads CASIKRAGGYEQYV. The CDR3 DNA follows: TGTGCCAGCATCAAGAGGGCGGGGGGCTACGAGCAGTACGTC.

This clone has a single count. The V call is TRBV18, the J call TRBJ2-7, with D uncertain. The CDR3 length is 13 residues. From germline, CDR1 is KGHSH and CDR2 LQKENI. Between the trimmed V and J ends, which lost 5 bases and 1 base, there was a span of 9 bases. This CDR3 reads CASSFGSSYEQYV. CDR3 bases: TGTGCCAGCTCATTCGGGTCGTCCTACGAGCAGTACGTC.

This chain connects TRBV27 to TRBJ2-2, with D unresolved. Trimming cost V 5 bases and J 3 bases, with 4 bases left between them. Per the germline V gene, CDR1 is MNHEY and CDR2 is SMNVEV (reference sequence). The CDR3 extends over 12 amino acids. In DNA, the CDR3 is TGTGCCAGCAGTCCTCACACCGGGGAGCTGTTTTTT. Encoded protein: CASSPHTGELFF.

This clone was seen a handful of times. The chain employs TRBV5-1 and TRBJ1-2, with 8 nucleotides matching TRBD1. With V trimmed by 5 bases and J by 5 bases, 8 bases remained unmatched. Per germline, CDR1 SGHRS and CDR2 YFSETQ. The CDR3 runs 14 residues. Here the CDR3 reads CASSINRGKYGYTF. CDR3 sequence (DNA): TGCGCCAGCAGTATTAACAGGGGGAAATATGGCTACACCTTC. Full variable domain (remainder filled in from reference TRBV5-1 and TRBJ1-2): KAGVTQTPRYLIKTRGQQVTLSCSPISGHRSVSWYQQTPGQGLQFLFEYFSETQRNKGNFPGRFSGRQFSNSRSEMNVSTLELGDSALYLCASSINRGKYGYTFGSGTRLTVV.

V gene TRBV7-2 combines with J gene TRBJ1-4; D possibly corresponds to TRBD1 (5 bases). V was pared by 5 bases and J by 0 bases, with 13 bases between. This CDR3 comprises 16 residues. The germline gives CDR1 SGHTA, CDR2 FQGNSA. DNA of the CDR3: TGTGCCAGCAGCACTCAATCAGGGACAACTAATGAAAAACTGTTTTTT. Translating it yields CASSTQSGTTNEKLFF.

This chain joins TRBV14 and TRBJ2-2; D is perhaps TRBD2 (5 bases). V was clipped by 4 bases and J by 6 bases, with 9 bases between them. Germline lookup yields CDR1 SGHDN and CDR2 FVKESK. The CDR3 spans 13 residues. CDR3 loop: CASSPGVAGELFF. The CDR3 coding sequence is TGTGCCAGCAGCCCCGGGGTGGCCGGGGAGCTGTTTTTT.

The rearrangement joins TRBV4-1 to TRBJ2-5, with 9 bases aligning to TRBD2. V dropped 3 bases and J dropped 1; count of bases not matched to a gene: 0. The CDR3 contains 14 residues. CDR1 is MGHRA and CDR2 is YSYEKL in the germline V gene. CDR3 in amino acids: CASSQTSGQETQYF. The CDR3 nucleotides read TGCGCCAGCAGCCAGACTAGCGGCCAAGAGACCCAGTACTTC.

This clone was seen a few times. The V and J genes are TRBV7-2 and TRBJ2-1, with a tentative D call TRBD2 (6 bases). V shed 6 bases and J shed 0 bases, with 12 bases lying between them. The CDR3 runs 15 residues. From germline, CDR1 is SGHTA and CDR2 FQGNSA. The CDR3 loop reads CASSREAGSYNEQFF. CDR3 DNA sequence: TGTGCCAGCAGTCGGGAAGCGGGCTCCTACAATGAGCAGTTCTTC. The full variable domain, its missing parts supplied by reference TRBV7-2 and TRBJ2-1, is GAGVSQSPSNKVTEKGKDVELRCDPISGHTALYWYRQSLGQGLEFLIYFQGNSAPDKSGLPSDRFSAERTGGSVSTLTIQRTQQEDSAVYLCASSREAGSYNEQFFGPGTRLTVL.

The chain uses TRBV9 and TRBJ2-5; 7 bases match TRBD2. Germline values: CDR1 SGDLS, CDR2 YYNGEE. After removal of 4 bases from V and 4 bases from J, the junction contained 16 bases not matched to a gene. This CDR3 has 17 residues. In DNA form, the CDR3 reads TGTGCCAGCAGCCTCCAATCGGGGGGATCCTCCAGAGAGACCCAGTACTTC. Amino acids: CASSLQSGGSSRETQYF.

Here the CDR3 DNA reads TGTGCCACCGATGCGAGGAGTCCCTATAATTCACCCCTCCACTTT. It specifies CATDARSPYNSPLHF. The gene calls are TRBV7-9 and TRBJ1-6; D is uncertain. This CDR3 is 15 amino acids long. Trimming stripped 10 bases from V and 2 bases from J, with 15 bases between. Germline V gene data show CDR1 as SEHNR and CDR2 as FQNEAQ (reference sequence).

This clone appeared once. The J gene is TRBJ1-6, the V gene TRBV28, with 8 bases that match TRBD1. The CDR3 spans 14 residues. Germline V CDR1 and CDR2: MDHEN, SYDVKM. J lost 9 bases, V lost 8 bases, and 9 bases had no gene match. This chain's CDR3 is CASLQGARVSPLHF. DNA of the CDR3: TGTGCCAGCCTCCAGGGGGCGCGAGTTTCACCCCTCCACTTT.

This clone came up a few times. The chain employs TRBV5-4 and TRBJ1-3, with TRBD1 identical over 7 bases. The CDR3 runs to 15 residues. Looked up from germline, CDR1 is SGHNT and CDR2 is YYREEE (reference sequence). After removal of 3 bases from V and 4 bases from J, the junction contained 7 bases not matched to a gene. The CDR3 region has the DNA TGTGCCAGCAGCTCCCAAACACAGGGGGGAAACACCATATATTTT. Translated, it gives CASSSQTQGGNTIYF.

The rearrangement uses TRBV28 and TRBJ2-1; 8 bases align to TRBD2. This CDR3 contains 12 residues. Looked up from germline, CDR1 is MDHEN and CDR2 is SYDVKM. J lost 8 bases, V lost 5 bases, and 2 bases had no gene match. The CDR3 loop is CASSLGRDEQFF. The CDR3 coding sequence is TGTGCCAGCAGTCTCGGGAGGGATGAGCAGTTCTTC.